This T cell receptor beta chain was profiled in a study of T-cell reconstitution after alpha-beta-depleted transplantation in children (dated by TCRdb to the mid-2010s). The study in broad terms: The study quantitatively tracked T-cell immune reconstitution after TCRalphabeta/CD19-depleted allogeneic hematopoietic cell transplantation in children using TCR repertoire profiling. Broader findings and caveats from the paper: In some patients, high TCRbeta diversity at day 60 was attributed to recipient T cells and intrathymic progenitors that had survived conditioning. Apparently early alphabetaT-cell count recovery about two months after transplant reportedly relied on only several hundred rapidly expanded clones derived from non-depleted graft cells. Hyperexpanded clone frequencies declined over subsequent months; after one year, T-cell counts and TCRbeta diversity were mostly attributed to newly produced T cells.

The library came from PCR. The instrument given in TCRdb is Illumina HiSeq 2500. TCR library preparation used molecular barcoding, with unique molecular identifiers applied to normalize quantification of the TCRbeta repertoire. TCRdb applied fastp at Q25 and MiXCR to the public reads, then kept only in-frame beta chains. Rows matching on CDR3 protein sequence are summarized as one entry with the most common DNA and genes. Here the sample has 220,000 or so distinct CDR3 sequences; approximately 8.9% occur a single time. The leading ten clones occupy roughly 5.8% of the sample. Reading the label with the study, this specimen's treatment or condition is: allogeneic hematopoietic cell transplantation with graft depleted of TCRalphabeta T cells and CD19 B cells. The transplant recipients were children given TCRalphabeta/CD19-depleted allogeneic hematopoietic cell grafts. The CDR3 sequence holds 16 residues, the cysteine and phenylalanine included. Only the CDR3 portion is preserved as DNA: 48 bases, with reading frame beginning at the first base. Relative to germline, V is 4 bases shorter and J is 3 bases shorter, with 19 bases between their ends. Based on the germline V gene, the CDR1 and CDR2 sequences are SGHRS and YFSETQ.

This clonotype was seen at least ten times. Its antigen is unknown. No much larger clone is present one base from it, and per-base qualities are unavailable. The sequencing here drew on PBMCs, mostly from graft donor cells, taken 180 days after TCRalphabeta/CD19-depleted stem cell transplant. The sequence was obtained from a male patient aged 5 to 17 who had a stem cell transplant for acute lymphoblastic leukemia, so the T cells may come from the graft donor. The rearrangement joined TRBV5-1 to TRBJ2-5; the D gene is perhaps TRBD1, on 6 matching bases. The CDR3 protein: CASSLYSQTGEETQYF. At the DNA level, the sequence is TGCGCCAGCAGCCTATATTCACAGACAGGAGAAGAGACCCAGTACTTC.